The TCR beta chain described here comes from a study of naive and memory T cell subsets. Overall study results and limits: In CD4 and CD8 cells, diversity dropped from naive through EMRA.

This CDR3 spans 15 amino acids. Germline values: CDR1 DFQATT, CDR2 SNEGSKA (reference sequence). V lost 0 bases to trimming and J lost 1 base, with 9 bases between them. Two oligonucleotides, mixed equimolar, formed the beta constant-region primer covering TRBC1 and TRBC2. TCRdb processed the UMI-ligation and nested PCR reads anew with MiXCR; each CDR3 protein has one entry. The repertoire holds some 83,000 distinct CDR3 sequences, with around 14% as singletons. About this clonotype: The antigen remains unidentified.

The sequencing sample was made of central memory CD4+ T cells from blood. The gene calls are TRBV20-1 and TRBJ1-4; D remains ambiguous. The origin of this receptor is a human donor in good health. The CDR3 region has the DNA TGCAGTGCTAGAGATGGGAGTATAACTAATGAAAAACTGTTTTTT. It yields the protein CSARDGSITNEKLFF.